This TCR beta chain derives from a study of blood T cell repertoires in COVID-19 (dated by TCRdb to about 2020). As for the study more broadly: Samples from collaborators originated in the United States, Italy and Spain and spanned both the acute and convalescent phases of COVID-19. The material from the prospective study consisted of cDNA or gDNA derived from T cells, B-cell-depleted T cells, or PBMCs. The samples were drawn from the first 160 participants of the ongoing ImmuneRACE study and from 950 to 1,500 subjects provided by 6 global collaborators. HLA class I and class II types, where available, came from metadata supplied by the sample provider rather than from assay-based typing. Sample metadata almost always included a de-identified subject ID, COVID-19 status, age in years and sex. The repertoires were made available in a free public database intended to serve as a resource for research on the immune response to SARS-CoV-2. Subjects who had been exposed to COVID-19, were actively infected with it, or had recovered from it provided the deeply sampled blood TCRbeta repertoires that made up the dataset. General conclusions and limits of the study: The amount of clinical and demographic metadata varied by source and participant and was provided uncurated.

TCRbeta CDR3 regions were amplified from genomic DNA using the immunoSEQ Assay, a bias-controlled multiplex PCR. The paper's processing steps were these. The number of nucleated cells in each sample was estimated from the amplification of reference gene primers within the assay. Sequence reads were collapsed and filtered to measure the absolute abundance of every unique TCRbeta CDR3 rearrangement. Productive Simpson clonality was computed per sample as the square root of Simpson's diversity index over productive rearrangements. The source is immuneACCESS, and TCRdb retained only in-frame sequences with V and J called. Part of the clones is not carried over; for the studies checked, unresolved V genes explain less than half of this, and the remainder is unexplained. That table furnishes V, J and clone size, whereas the DNA furnished D and trimming. The sample data list 90,000 to 120,000 clones, and about 87% of these were observed just once. Of the sample, 6.5% to 7% falls within the top ten clones.

Measured from the cysteine to the phenylalanine, the CDR3 is 15 residues long. The retained sequence is limited to the CDR3, 45 bases, with the frame set at the first base. The germline V gene (reference sequence) specifies LNHDA as CDR1 and SQIVND as CDR2. At the junction V is shortened by 5 bases and J by 6 bases; bases outside the gene matches: 10. Turning to this clone: Its recognized antigen is unknown. No base qualities exist here, and no much larger clone lies one base off it.

Collaborating institutions collected whole blood in K2EDTA tubes following their own protocols. For TCRbeta analysis, collaborators shipped samples as frozen whole blood, isolated PBMCs, or DNA extracted from either of those sample types. Recombination linked TRBV19 to TRBJ1-5, with 7 bases in between that match TRBD1. This clonotype originated in a man between 45 and 60 years old with active or convalescent COVID-19. Input material: peripheral blood. The CDR3 is CASSADRAAAQPQHF. The DNA is TGTGCCAGTAGTGCCGACAGGGCGGCGGCTCAGCCCCAGCATTTT.